This T cell receptor (beta chain) was documented in a study of T cell repertoires in cytomegalovirus infection. Overall study: Public TCR beta signatures marked donors with CMV infection and the matching HLA.

TCRdb re-called the reads with MiXCR, one entry per CDR3 protein. The sample includes 830,000 or so distinct CDR3 sequences, less than 35% seen only once; the top ten take around 12%. In the case of this clonotype: Its antigen remains unknown.

Germline CDR1 SNHLY, CDR2 FYNNEI. This CDR3 is built from 13 residues. The V end was cut by 2 bases, the J end by 8 bases, with 10 bases between. This chain links TRBV2 with TRBJ2-1; D unresolved. The TCR comes from a human donor in good health (CMV status not recorded). Some clones in this sample may be carry-over from other donors' samples. The sample in question was cultured CD8+ T cells from PBMCs, obtained from culture after CMV antigen stimulation. The CDR3 here is CASSEHPGHEQFF. The CDR3 DNA reads as TGTGCCAGCAGTGAACACCCCGGCCATGAGCAGTTCTTC.